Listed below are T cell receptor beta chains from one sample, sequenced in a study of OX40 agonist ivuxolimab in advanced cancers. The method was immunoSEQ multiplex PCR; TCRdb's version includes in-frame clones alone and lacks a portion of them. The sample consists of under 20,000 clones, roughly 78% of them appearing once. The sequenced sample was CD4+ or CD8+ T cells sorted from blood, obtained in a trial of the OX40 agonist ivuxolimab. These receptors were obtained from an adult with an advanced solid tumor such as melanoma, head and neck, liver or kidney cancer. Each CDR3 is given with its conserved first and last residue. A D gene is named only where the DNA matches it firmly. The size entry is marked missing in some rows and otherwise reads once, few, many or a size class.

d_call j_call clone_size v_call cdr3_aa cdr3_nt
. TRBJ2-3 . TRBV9 CASSVFPQDAASTDTQYF TGTGCCAGCAGCGTTTTCCCCCAGGACGCCGCTAGCACAGATACGCAGTATTTT
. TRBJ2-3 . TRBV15 CATSREGPRDTQYF TGTGCCACCAGCAGAGAGGGACCAAGGGATACGCAGTATTTT
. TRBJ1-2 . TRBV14 CASSQDQRSANYGYTF TGTGCCAGCAGCCAAGATCAAAGGTCAGCTAACTATGGCTACACCTTC
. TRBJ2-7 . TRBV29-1 CSVSFEGYEQYF TGCAGCGTTAGCTTCGAGGGTTACGAGCAGTACTTC
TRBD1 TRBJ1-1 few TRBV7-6 CASSLATGRAEAFF TGTGCCAGCAGCTTAGCGACAGGGCGTGCGGAAGCTTTCTTT
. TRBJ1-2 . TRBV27 CASSSGPRVSVGYTF TGTGCCAGCAGTTCGGGCCCGAGGGTGTCAGTGGGCTACACCTTC
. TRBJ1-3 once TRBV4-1 CASSQAGSGNTIYF TGCGCCAGCAGCCAAGCCGGGTCTGGAAACACCATATATTTT
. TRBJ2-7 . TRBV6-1 CASSDQGWYEQYF TGTGCCAGCAGTGATCAGGGTTGGTACGAGCAGTACTTC
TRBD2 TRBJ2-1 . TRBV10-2 CASHTGGAGYEQFF TGCGCCAGCCACACCGGGGGGGCTGGCTATGAGCAGTTCTTC
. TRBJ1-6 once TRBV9 CASSVAGSPNSPLHF TGTGCCAGCAGCGTAGCTGGATCCCCTAATTCACCCCTCCACTTT
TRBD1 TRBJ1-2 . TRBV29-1 CSGTGGAFNYGYTF TGCAGCGGCACAGGGGGTGCATTTAACTATGGCTACACCTTC
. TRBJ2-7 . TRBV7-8 CASSITDYEQYF TGTGCCAGCAGCATAACTGACTACGAGCAGTACTTC
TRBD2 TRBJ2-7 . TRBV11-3 CASSTSGYEQYF TGTGCCAGCAGCACTAGCGGCTACGAGCAGTACTTC
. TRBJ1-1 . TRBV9 CASSPGGLGNTEAFF TGTGCCAGCAGCCCCGGAGGGCTGGGGAACACTGAAGCTTTCTTT